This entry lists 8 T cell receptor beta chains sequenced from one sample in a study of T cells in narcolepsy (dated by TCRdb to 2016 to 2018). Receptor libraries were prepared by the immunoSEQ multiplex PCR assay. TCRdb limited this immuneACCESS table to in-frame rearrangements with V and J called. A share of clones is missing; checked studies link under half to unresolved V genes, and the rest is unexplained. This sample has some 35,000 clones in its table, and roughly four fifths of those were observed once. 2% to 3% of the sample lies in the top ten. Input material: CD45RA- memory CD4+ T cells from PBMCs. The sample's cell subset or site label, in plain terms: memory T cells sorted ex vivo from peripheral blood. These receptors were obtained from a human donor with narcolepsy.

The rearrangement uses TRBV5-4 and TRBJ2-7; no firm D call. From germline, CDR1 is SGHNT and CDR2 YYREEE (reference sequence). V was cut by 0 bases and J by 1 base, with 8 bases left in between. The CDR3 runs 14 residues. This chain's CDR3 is CASSLAGRSYEQYF. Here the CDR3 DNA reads TGTGCCAGCAGCTTGGCAGGACGATCCTACGAGCAGTACTTC.

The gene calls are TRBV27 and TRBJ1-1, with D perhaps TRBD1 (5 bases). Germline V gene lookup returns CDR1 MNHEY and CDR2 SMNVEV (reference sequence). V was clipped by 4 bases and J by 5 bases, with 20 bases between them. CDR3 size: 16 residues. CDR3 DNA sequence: TGTGCCAGCAGTTCTCCAGGGCAGGGTGTGCGGACTGAAGCTTTCTTT. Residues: CASSSPGQGVRTEAFF.

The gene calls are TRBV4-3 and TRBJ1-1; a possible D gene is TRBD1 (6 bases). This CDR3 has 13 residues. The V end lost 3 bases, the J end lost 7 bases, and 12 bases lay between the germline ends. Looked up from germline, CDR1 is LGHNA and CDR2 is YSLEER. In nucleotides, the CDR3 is TGCGCCAGCAGCCAGGAACAGGGAGTTGAAGCTTTCTTT. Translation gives CASSQEQGVEAFF.

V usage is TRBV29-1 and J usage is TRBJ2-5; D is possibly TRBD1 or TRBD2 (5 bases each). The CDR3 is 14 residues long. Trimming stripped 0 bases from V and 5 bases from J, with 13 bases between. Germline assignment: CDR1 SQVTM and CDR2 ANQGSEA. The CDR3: CSVEEGPPGETQYF. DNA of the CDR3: TGCAGCGTTGAAGAGGGACCCCCGGGTGAGACCCAGTACTTC. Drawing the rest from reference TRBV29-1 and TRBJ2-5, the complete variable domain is SAVISQKPSRDICQRGTSLTIQCQVDSQVTMMFWYRQQPGQSLTLIATANQGSEATYESGFVIDKFPISRPNLTFSTLTVSNMSPEDSSIYLCSVEEGPPGETQYFGPGTRLLVL.

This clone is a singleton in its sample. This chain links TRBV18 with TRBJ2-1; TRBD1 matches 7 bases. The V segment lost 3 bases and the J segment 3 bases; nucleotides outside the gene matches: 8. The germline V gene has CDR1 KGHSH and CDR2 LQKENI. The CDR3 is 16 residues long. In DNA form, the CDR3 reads TGTGCCAGCTCACCGCTTCCGGGACAGAGCTACAATGAGCAGTTCTTC. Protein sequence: CASSPLPGQSYNEQFF.

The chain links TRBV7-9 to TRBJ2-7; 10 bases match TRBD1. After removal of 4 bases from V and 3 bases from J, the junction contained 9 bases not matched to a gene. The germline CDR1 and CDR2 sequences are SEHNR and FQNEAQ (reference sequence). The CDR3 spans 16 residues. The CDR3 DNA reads TGTGCCAGCAGCTACGCTCGGGACAGGGGATACTACGAGCAGTACTTC. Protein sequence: CASSYARDRGYYEQYF.

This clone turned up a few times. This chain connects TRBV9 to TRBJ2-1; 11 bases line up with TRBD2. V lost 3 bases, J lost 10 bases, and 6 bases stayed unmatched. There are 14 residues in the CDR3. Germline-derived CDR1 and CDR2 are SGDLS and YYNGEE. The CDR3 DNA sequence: TGTGCCAGCAGCGCTCTAGCGGGGGGCCGAGAGCAGTTCTTC. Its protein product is CASSALAGGREQFF.

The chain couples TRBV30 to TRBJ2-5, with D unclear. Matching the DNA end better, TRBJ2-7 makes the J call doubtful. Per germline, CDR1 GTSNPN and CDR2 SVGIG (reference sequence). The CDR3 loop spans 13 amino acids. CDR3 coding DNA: TGTGCCTGGAGTGTACGATTATCCTACGAGCAGTACTTC. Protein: CAWSVRLSYEQYF.